The 31 T cell receptor beta chains reported below all come from one sample, sequenced in a study of vaccination effects on CD4 cells after COVID-19. Some clones are missing from TCRdb's copy, which holds only in-frame ones; the method was immunoSEQ multiplex PCR. Of 50,000 to 65,000 clones listed, more than 70% are singletons. Before sequencing, viral peptide pools were used by the ViraFEST assay to expand antigen-specific CD4+ T cells. Researchers isolated CD4+ T cells once approximately eleven days of culture had elapsed. No vaccinee had earlier SARS-CoV-2 infection, and nucleocapsid antibodies were negative. Their antigens are not known. This specimen consisted of CD4+ T cells from PBMCs cultured with HCoV-OC43 spike peptides, obtained before COVID-19 vaccination. Subset in this sample: HCoV-OC43 spike overlapping peptide pool stimulation. Receptors were obtained from a human donor who received a COVID-19 vaccine.

A few counts support this clone. This sequence joins TRBV6-2 or TRBV6-3 and TRBJ2-2, with a possible D match to TRBD1 (8 bases). With 4 bases removed from V and 5 bases from J, the gap between germline ends came to 17 bases. Germline V gene data show CDR1 as MNHEY and CDR2 as SVGEGT. The CDR3 covers 16 residues. The CDR3, as DNA: TGTGCCAGCAGTTTGGCCCACAGGGGGGGTACCGGGGAGCTGTTTTTT. This encodes CASSLAHRGGTGELFF.

V gene TRBV6-5 combines with J gene TRBJ2-1; D may be TRBD1 (6 bases). The CDR3 loop spans 16 amino acids. CDR1 is MNHEY and CDR2 is SVGAGI in the germline V gene. V lost 1 base and J 5 bases, leaving 15 bases between the germline ends. The chain's CDR3 is CASSYLRARGNNEQFF. The DNA for the CDR3 is TGTGCCAGCAGTTACTTGCGGGCCAGGGGCAACAATGAGCAGTTCTTC.

The chain employs TRBV12-3 or TRBV12-4 and TRBJ1-1, with D possibly matching TRBD1 (6 bases). Trimming took off 6 bases at V and 1 base at J, with 9 bases between the two ends. CDR3 length: 13 residues. In DNA, the CDR3 is TGTGCCAGCAGAGAGGGGGGGAACACTGAAGCTTTCTTT. It is translated as CASREGGNTEAFF.

This rearrangement joins TRBV5-1 to TRBJ2-5; D assignment may be TRBD1 or TRBD2 (5 bases each). The length of the CDR3 is 13 residues. V lost 0 bases to trimming and J lost 7 bases, with 10 bases between them. Germline lookup yields CDR1 SGHRS and CDR2 YFSETQ. The CDR3 sequence: CASSLGLRGTQYF. The CDR3 nucleotides are TGCGCCAGCAGCTTGGGACTAAGGGGGACCCAGTACTTC.

The J gene is TRBJ2-3, the V gene TRBV7-8, with 8 bases aligning to TRBD1. After removal of 5 bases from V and 4 bases from J, the junction contained 14 bases not matched to a gene. The CDR3 sequence is 17 residues long. Per germline, CDR1 SGHVS and CDR2 FQNEAQ. The CDR3: CASSPQVGGTGPDTQYF. The CDR3 DNA sequence: TGTGCCAGCAGCCCACAGGTGGGCGGGACAGGTCCAGATACGCAGTATTTT.

V gene TRBV28 combines with J gene TRBJ1-2; TRBD1 matches 11 bases. The CDR3 length is 17 residues. V trimming: 5 bases; J trimming: 3 bases; junction bases outside the gene matches: 11. CDR1 and CDR2 from the germline V gene are MDHEN and SYDVKM. Written as DNA, the CDR3 is TGTGCCAGCAGTACGTTGGACAGGGGGCGTTCCCACTATGGCTACACCTTC. This sequence encodes CASSTLDRGRSHYGYTF.

The chain carries TRBV5-1 and TRBJ2-2; D gene ambiguous. V was trimmed by 0 bases and J by 4 bases, leaving 7 bases between them. In germline, CDR1 is SGHRS, CDR2 YFSETQ. CDR3 length: 14 amino acids. The CDR3 DNA reads TGCGCCAGCAGCTTGGCCGGAATCACCGGGGAGCTGTTTTTT. Translated: CASSLAGITGELFF.

The chain employs TRBV6-5 and TRBJ2-1; 8 bases fit TRBD1. J lost 7 bases, V lost 4 bases, and 6 bases had no gene match. The CDR3 extends over 14 amino acids. Germline assignment: CDR1 MNHEY and CDR2 SVGAGI. DNA for the CDR3: TGTGCCAGCAGTTGGACAGGGCTTTCAAATGAGCAGTTCTTC. Its protein product is CASSWTGLSNEQFF.

The chain combines TRBV25-1 with TRBJ1-1; D gene unclear. This CDR3 contains 12 residues. The germline CDR1 and CDR2 sequences are MGHDK and SYGVNS. The ends were cut back, 4 bases at V and 1 base at J, with 4 bases in the middle. The CDR3 loop is CASSGQNTEAFF. CDR3 bases: TGTGCCAGCAGTGGGCAGAACACTGAAGCTTTCTTT.

The chain recombines TRBV5-1 with TRBJ2-7; 7 bases fit TRBD1. J was trimmed by 6 bases and V by 1 base; bases with no gene match: 4. Germline lookup yields CDR1 SGHRS and CDR2 YFSETQ. This CDR3 is built from 13 residues. The DNA of the CDR3 is TGCGCCAGCAGCTTGACAGGGGTTTCCGAGCAGTACGTC. This gives the protein CASSLTGVSEQYV.

V is TRBV28 and J is TRBJ2-2; D could derive from TRBD1 or TRBD2 (5 bases each). V was clipped by 7 bases and J by 3 bases, with 21 bases between them. There are 17 residues in the CDR3. Looked up from germline, CDR1 is MDHEN and CDR2 is SYDVKM. CDR3 residues: CASNSYRQGRHTGELFF. CDR3 coding DNA: TGTGCCAGCAACTCCTATCGGCAGGGACGGCACACCGGGGAGCTGTTTTTT.

The rearrangement joins TRBV6-5 to TRBJ2-7; D is perhaps TRBD1 (6 bases). The CDR3 covers 15 residues. The germline V gene has CDR1 MNHEY and CDR2 SVGAGI. V was cut by 5 bases and J by 2 bases, with 16 bases left in between. Here the CDR3 DNA reads TGTGCCAGCAGTCTAAGTGCAGGGGCAGCCTACGAGCAGTACGTC. This sequence encodes CASSLSAGAAYEQYV.

The V gene is TRBV7-8, the J gene TRBJ2-5; perhaps D is TRBD1 or TRBD2 (5 bases each). The CDR3 covers 13 residues. V was clipped by 5 bases and J by 5 bases, with 12 bases between them. In germline, CDR1 is SGHVS, CDR2 FQNEAQ. The CDR3 sequence: CASSRGVRETQYF. CDR3 bases: TGTGCCAGCAGCCGAGGGGTCCGGGAGACCCAGTACTTC.

The J gene is TRBJ1-2, the V gene TRBV24-1; D might be TRBD1 (6 bases). Germline V gene lookup returns CDR1 KGHDR and CDR2 SFDVKD. CDR3 length: 15 amino acids. V was shortened by 7 bases and J by 4 bases, with 18 bases between the two germline ends. CDR3 sequence: CATSDPRTDIYGYTF. The CDR3 DNA reads as TGTGCCACCAGCGATCCCAGGACAGATATCTATGGCTACACCTTC.

V gene TRBV24-1 combines with J gene TRBJ2-5; tentatively, D is TRBD1 (6 bases). CDR3 size: 15 residues. V was clipped by 5 bases and J by 2 bases, with 14 bases between them. The germline V gene has CDR1 KGHDR and CDR2 SFDVKD. CDR3 nucleotides: TGTGCCACCAGTGGTACCGGACAGCAGCAAGAGACCCAGTACTTC. Protein: CATSGTGQQQETQYF.

The genes are TRBV28 and TRBJ2-1; D ambiguous. V gave up 0 bases and J gave up 2 bases, with 2 bases separating them. Per germline, CDR1 MDHEN and CDR2 SYDVKM. The CDR3 totals 13 residues. The CDR3 region is CASSLWAYNEQFF. DNA for the CDR3: TGTGCCAGCAGTTTATGGGCCTACAATGAGCAGTTCTTC.

This chain joins TRBV25-1 and TRBJ2-1; the D is unclear. Germline lookup yields CDR1 MGHDK and CDR2 SYGVNS. The CDR3 sequence is 15 residues long. V lost 3 bases, J lost 0 bases, and 9 bases lay in between. CDR3 DNA: TGTGCCAGCAGTGACTTATATTCCTCCTACAATGAGCAGTTCTTC. Protein product: CASSDLYSSYNEQFF.

This clone was picked up a small number of times. The rearrangement joins TRBV28 to TRBJ2-2; D may be TRBD1 or TRBD2 (6 bases each). The CDR3 is 16 amino acids. From germline, CDR1 is MDHEN and CDR2 SYDVKM. Between the trimmed V and J ends, which lost 0 bases and 0 bases, there was a span of 8 bases. The DNA for the CDR3 is TGTGCCAGCAGTTTATGGGGGGGCCCGAACACCGGGGAGCTGTTTTTT. Translation: CASSLWGGPNTGELFF.

V and J are TRBV18 and TRBJ2-5, with D possibly matching TRBD2 (5 bases). Germline CDR1 is KGHSH and CDR2 is LQKENI. The V gene lost 3 bases and the J gene lost 4 bases, with 12 bases spanning the gap. The CDR3 is made up of 14 amino acids. CDR3 sequence (DNA): TGTGCCAGCTCACCTCGGGGTAGCGCAGAGACCCAGTACTTC. It encodes CASSPRGSAETQYF.

This chain connects TRBV7-2 to TRBJ2-5, with D possibly being TRBD1 (5 bases). V was cut by 2 bases and J by 5 bases, with 21 bases left in between. This CDR3 is built from 17 residues. The germline V gene encodes CDR1 SGHTA and CDR2 FQGNSA. The CDR3 nucleotides read TGTGCCAGCAGCTTAAATCCAGGACAAAGGGGAAGGGAGACCCAGTACTTC. Amino acid sequence: CASSLNPGQRGRETQYF.

The rearrangement uses TRBV28 and TRBJ1-2; D gene ambiguous. CDR1 and CDR2 (germline): MDHEN, SYDVKM. Trimming took 4 bases from V and 0 from J, leaving 6 bases between them. This CDR3 has 13 amino acids. The CDR3 region is CASSSGANYGYTF. The CDR3 nucleotides read TGTGCCAGCAGTTCCGGGGCTAACTATGGCTACACCTTC.

The rearrangement links TRBV7-3 to TRBJ2-6; 11 nucleotides align to TRBD1. The CDR3 consists of 21 residues. With V trimmed by 2 bases and J by 1 base, 13 bases remained unmatched. Germline CDR1 and CDR2: SGHTA and FQGTGA. The CDR3 loop reads CASSLGGPGQGAWSGANVLTF. The CDR3 bases are TGTGCCAGCAGCTTAGGGGGGCCCGGACAGGGGGCATGGTCTGGGGCCAACGTCCTGACTTTC.

This clone was recorded a few times. V and J are TRBV6-5 and TRBJ1-5; no reliable D call. CDR1 and CDR2 from the germline V gene are MNHEY and SVGAGI. The germline V and J ends were trimmed by 6 bases and 0 bases, with 6 bases remaining between them. This CDR3 contains 13 residues. CDR3 coding DNA: TGTGCCAGCAGGCAGAATAGCAATCAGCCCCAGCATTTT. It is translated as CASRQNSNQPQHF.

The J gene is TRBJ2-7, the V gene TRBV15, with unresolved D. Trimming removed 0 bases from V and 2 bases from J, with 5 bases in between. This CDR3 is 13 amino acids long. Germline loops: CDR1 LNHNV, CDR2 YYDKDF (reference sequence). The chain's CDR3 is CATSREGAYEQYV. CDR3 DNA: TGTGCCACCAGCAGAGAAGGTGCCTACGAGCAGTACGTC.

This clone was seen just once. This chain connects TRBV5-6 to TRBJ1-6; 8 nucleotides agree with TRBD1. J lost 9 bases, V lost 0 bases, and 2 bases had no gene match. Germline assignment: CDR1 SGHDT and CDR2 YYEEEE. CDR3 length equals 14 residues. CDR3 DNA: TGTGCCAGCAGCTTGGCAGGGGGCATTTCACCCCTCCACTTT. Residues: CASSLAGGISPLHF.

V gene TRBV6-4 combines with J gene TRBJ1-5, with D possibly being TRBD1 (6 bases). CDR3 size: 17 residues. Germline loops: CDR1 MRHNA, CDR2 SNTAGT. V was pared by 10 bases and J by 0 bases, with 22 bases between. The CDR3 region has the DNA TGTGCCACCCCCGGACAGAAAGGCGATTATAGCAATCAGCCCCAGCATTTT. It translates to CATPGQKGDYSNQPQHF.

This chain uses TRBV29-1 with TRBJ2-1; TRBD2 matches at 11 bases. There are 12 residues in the CDR3. With V trimmed by 7 bases and J by 6 bases, 2 bases remained unmatched. Germline loops: CDR1 SQVTM, CDR2 ANQGSEA. CDR3 nucleotides: TGCAGCGCTGGACTAGCGGGCAATGAGCAGTTCTTC. It encodes CSAGLAGNEQFF.

The rearrangement joins TRBV6-2 or TRBV6-3 to TRBJ1-1; no firm D call. The CDR3 totals 13 residues. CDR1 is MNHEY, CDR2 SVGEGT, per germline. Trimming pared 5 bases from V and 4 bases from J, leaving 11 bases between. Written as DNA, the CDR3 is TGTGCCAGCAGTACGACCCTGGTCACTGAAGCTTTCTTT. Residues: CASSTTLVTEAFF.

The chain carries TRBV5-6 and TRBJ1-5; no definite D call. V was pared by 4 bases and J by 5 bases, with 19 bases between. The germline CDR1 and CDR2 sequences are SGHDT and YYEEEE. The CDR3 is made up of 16 amino acids. The CDR3 is CASSIGPGLYDQPQHF. The DNA for the CDR3 is TGTGCCAGCAGCATTGGTCCAGGACTGTACGATCAGCCCCAGCATTTT.

The J gene is TRBJ2-7, the V gene TRBV7-2; D is unclear. The CDR3 covers 13 residues. From germline, CDR1 is SGHTA and CDR2 FQGNSA. Trimming removed 5 bases from V and 0 bases from J, with 8 bases in between. DNA for the CDR3: TGTGCCAGCAGCCGAGATACCTCCTACGAGCAGTACGTC. This translates into CASSRDTSYEQYV.

To note about this clone: Other DNA sequences in the sample encode the same CDR3. The chain links TRBV28 to TRBJ2-3, with D unresolved. Germline V gene sequence: CDR1 MDHEN, CDR2 SYDVKM. The CDR3 consists of 11 residues. V lost 2 bases and J 5 bases, leaving 2 bases between the germline ends. CDR3 amino acids: CASSLQDTQYF. The CDR3 DNA reads as TGTGCCAGCAGTTTACAAGATACGCAGTATTTT.